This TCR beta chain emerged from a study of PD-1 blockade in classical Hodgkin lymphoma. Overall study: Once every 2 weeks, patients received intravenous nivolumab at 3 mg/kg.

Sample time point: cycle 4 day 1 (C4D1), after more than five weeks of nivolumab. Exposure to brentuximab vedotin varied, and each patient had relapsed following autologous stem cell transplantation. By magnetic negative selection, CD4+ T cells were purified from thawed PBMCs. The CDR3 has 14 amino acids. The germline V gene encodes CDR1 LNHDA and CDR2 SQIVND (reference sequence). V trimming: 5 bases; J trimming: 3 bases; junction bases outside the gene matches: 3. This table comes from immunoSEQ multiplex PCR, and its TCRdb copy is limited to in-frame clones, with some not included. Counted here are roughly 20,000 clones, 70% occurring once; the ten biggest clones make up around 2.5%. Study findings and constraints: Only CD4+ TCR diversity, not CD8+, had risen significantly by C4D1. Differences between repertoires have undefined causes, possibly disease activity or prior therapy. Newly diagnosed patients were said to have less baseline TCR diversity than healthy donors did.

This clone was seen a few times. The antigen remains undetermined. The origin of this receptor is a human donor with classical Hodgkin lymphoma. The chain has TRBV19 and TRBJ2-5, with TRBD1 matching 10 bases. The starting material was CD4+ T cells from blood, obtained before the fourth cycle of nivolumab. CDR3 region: CASSPGQGKETQYF. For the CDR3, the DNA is TGTGCCAGTAGTCCGGGACAGGGGAAAGAGACCCAGTACTTC.